This TCR beta chain was retrieved from a study of T cells after yellow fever vaccination. Study as a whole: The study sorted EM, EMRA, CM and Tscm memory subsets by CD3, CD45RA, CCR7 and CD95.

V was trimmed by 3 bases and J by 6 bases, leaving 12 bases between them. Germline V gene sequence: CDR1 SGHTA, CDR2 FQGNSA. The CDR3 loop spans 14 amino acids. By 5'RACE template switching, TCR cDNA was produced, with a universal primer site and UMIs added in the process. A single record per CDR3 protein comes from TCRdb applying MiXCR to the 5' RACE reads. The sample yields around 30,000 distinct CDR3 sequences, 6.3% seen once. This clonotype was seen many times. General study results and limits: Abundant clonotypes from the bulk population could get into FACS-sorted repertoires as contaminants. Reappearance after the booster was seen for most primary-vaccination clones, at 95% to 96% CD4 and 70% to 90% CD8.

The sequence was obtained from a man between 25 and 39 years old who received the YFV17D yellow fever vaccine. The sample in question was PBMCs, either bulk or a sorted T-cell subset (CD4+, CD8+, memory, or dextramer-sorted; not recorded which), obtained on the day of the yellow fever booster vaccination. The chain combines TRBV7-2 with TRBJ2-1; D perhaps matches TRBD2 (6 bases). CDR3 in DNA: TGTGCCAGCAGCTTCCGGAGGGGAGTCAATGAGCAGTTCTTC. Amino acid sequence: CASSFRRGVNEQFF.